The entry below gives a single TCR beta chain sequence along with its context. The antigen is not known. The data stem from a study of long-term antiretroviral therapy in people with HIV. Study observations and caveats: HIV repertoires showed narrower CDR3 length ranges than controls. The blood, collected between about 2003 and 2018, was possibly taken under older ART regimens. Across all time points, the repertoire was dominated by clones that expanded before ART.

Running of the v3.0 immunoSEQ assay took place at survey level. The protocol was immunoSEQ multiplex PCR, while the TCRdb copy is restricted to in-frame clones and leaves out a portion. The table includes about 14,000 clones, 80% to 85% detected once. The CDR3 is 15 residues long. Losses at the gene ends were 1 base for V and 3 bases for J; bases not matched to a gene: 5. Per the germline V gene, CDR1 is KGHSH and CDR2 is LQKENI. The clonotype originates from a woman in her forties with HIV. The specimen comprised unsorted PBMCs, sampled 1.8 years before starting antiretroviral therapy. This chain joins TRBV18 and TRBJ1-2; 7 nucleotides agree with TRBD1. CDR3 in amino acids: CASSPREGAYYGYTF. The DNA for the CDR3 is TGTGCCAGCTCACCACGCGAGGGGGCATACTATGGCTACACCTTC.